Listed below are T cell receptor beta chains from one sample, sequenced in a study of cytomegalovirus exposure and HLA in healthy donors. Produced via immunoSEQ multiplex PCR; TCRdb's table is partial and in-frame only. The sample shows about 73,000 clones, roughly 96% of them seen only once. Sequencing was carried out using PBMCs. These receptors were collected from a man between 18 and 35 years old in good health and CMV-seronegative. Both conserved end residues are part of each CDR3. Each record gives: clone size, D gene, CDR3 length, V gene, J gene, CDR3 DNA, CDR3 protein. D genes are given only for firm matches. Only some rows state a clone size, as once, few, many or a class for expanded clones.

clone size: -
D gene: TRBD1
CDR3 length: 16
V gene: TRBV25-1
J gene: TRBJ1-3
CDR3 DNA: TGTGCCAGCAGTGGGACAGGGCCCGCAGGAGGAAACACCATATATTTT
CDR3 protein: CASSGTGPAGGNTIYF

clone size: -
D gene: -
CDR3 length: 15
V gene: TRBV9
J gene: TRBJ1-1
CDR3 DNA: TGTGCCAGCAGCGTAGGGGTAGGGGGGAACACTGAAGCTTTCTTT
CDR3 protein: CASSVGVGGNTEAFF

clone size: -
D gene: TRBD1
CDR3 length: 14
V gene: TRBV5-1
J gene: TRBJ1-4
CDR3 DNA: TGCGCCAGCAGCCTGGACAGGGCTAATGAAAAACTGTTTTTT
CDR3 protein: CASSLDRANEKLFF

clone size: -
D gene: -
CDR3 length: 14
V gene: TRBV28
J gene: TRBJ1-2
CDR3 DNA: TGTGCCAGCAGTTCTTCCAGCGTACTATGGGGCTACACCTTC
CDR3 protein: CASSSSSVLWGYTF

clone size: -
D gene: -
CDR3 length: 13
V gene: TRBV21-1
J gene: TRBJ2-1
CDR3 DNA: TGTGCCAGCCGGACAGGGAAGCCCAATGAGCAGTTCTTC
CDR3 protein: CASRTGKPNEQFF

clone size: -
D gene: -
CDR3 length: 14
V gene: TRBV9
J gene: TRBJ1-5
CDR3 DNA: TGTGCCAGCAGCGTAACAGGGAGCAATCAGCCCCAGCATTTT
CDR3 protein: CASSVTGSNQPQHF

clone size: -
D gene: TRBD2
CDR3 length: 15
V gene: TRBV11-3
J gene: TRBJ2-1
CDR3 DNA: TGTGCCAGCAGTCCTGGGACTACCTTAAGCGATGAGCAGTTCTTC
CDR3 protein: CASSPGTTLSDEQFF

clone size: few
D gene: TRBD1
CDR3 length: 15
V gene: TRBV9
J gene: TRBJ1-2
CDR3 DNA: TGTGCCAGCAGCGTAGCCCCAGGGGGTGACTATGGCTACACCTTC
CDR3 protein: CASSVAPGGDYGYTF

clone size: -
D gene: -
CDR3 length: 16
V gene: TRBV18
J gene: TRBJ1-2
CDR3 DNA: TGTGCCAGCTCACCGGCGGGCCAAGGGACATGGGATGGCTACACCTTC
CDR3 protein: CASSPAGQGTWDGYTF

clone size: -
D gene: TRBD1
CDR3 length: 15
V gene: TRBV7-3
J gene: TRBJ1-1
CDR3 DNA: TGTGCCAGCAGCCTTACCGGGACAGGGAGCACTGAAGCTTTCTTT
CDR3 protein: CASSLTGTGSTEAFF

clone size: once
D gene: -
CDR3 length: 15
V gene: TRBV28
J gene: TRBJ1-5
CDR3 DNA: TGTGCCAGCAGTTTATCCTTTACAGGGAATCAGCCCCAGCATTTT
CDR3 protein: CASSLSFTGNQPQHF

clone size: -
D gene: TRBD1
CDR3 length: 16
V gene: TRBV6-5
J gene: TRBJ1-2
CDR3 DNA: TGTGCCAGCAGTTACTCTCTACTAGGGACAGGGAGAAGCTACACCTTC
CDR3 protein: CASSYSLLGTGRSYTF

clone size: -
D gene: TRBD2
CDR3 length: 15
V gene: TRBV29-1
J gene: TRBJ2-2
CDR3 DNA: TGCAGCGCTGCTGTGTCTAGCGGGGGGTCTGGGGAGCTGTTTTTT
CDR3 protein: CSAAVSSGGSGELFF

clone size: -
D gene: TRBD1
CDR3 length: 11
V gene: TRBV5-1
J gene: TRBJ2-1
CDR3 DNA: TGCGCCAGCAGCTTGGGACAGGGAGCCTTCTTC
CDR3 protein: CASSLGQGAFF

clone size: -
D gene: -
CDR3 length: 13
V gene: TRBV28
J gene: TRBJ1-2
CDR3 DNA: TGTGCCAGCAGTCCGGACAGTCTCCGGGGCTACACCTTC
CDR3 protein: CASSPDSLRGYTF

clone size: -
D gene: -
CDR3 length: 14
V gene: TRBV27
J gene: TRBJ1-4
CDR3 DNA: TGTGCCAGCAGAAGACAGGCAACTAATGAAAAACTGTTTTTT
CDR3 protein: CASRRQATNEKLFF

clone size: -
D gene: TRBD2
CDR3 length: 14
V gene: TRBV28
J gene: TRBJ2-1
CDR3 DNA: TGTGCCAGCAGTCGAACCGGGACTAGCGGGTTTCAATTCTTC
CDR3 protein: CASSRTGTSGFQFF

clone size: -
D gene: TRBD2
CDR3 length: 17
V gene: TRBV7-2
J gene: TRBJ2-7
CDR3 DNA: TGTGCCAGCAGCCCCGCAGGACTAGCGGGGGGGCCCTACGAGCAGTACTTC
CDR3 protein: CASSPAGLAGGPYEQYF

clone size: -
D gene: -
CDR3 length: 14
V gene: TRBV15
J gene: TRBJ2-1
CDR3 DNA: TGTGCCACCAGCAGAGAACACACCAACAATGAGCAGTTCTTC
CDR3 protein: CATSREHTNNEQFF

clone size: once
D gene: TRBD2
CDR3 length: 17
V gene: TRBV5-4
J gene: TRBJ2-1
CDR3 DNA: TGTGCCAGCAGCGGGGGATGGACTAGCGGACCCTACAATGAGCAGTTCTTC
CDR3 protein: CASSGGWTSGPYNEQFF

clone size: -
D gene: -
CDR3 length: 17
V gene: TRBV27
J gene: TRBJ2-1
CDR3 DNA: TGTGCCAGCAGTTCTACCGGGGTAGCGGCCTCCTACAATGAGCAGTTCTTC
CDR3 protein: CASSSTGVAASYNEQFF

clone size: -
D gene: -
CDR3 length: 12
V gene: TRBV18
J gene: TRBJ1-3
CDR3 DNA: TGTGCCAGCTCATCGGGGTGGCACACCATATATTTT
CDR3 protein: CASSSGWHTIYF

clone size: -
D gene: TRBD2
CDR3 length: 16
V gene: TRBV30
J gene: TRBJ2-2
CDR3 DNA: TGTGCCTGGGTCGGCAGCGGGGGACCCAACACCGGGGAGCTGTTTTTT
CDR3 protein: CAWVGSGGPNTGELFF

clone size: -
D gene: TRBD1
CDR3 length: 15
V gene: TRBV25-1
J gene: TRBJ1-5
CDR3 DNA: TGTGCCAGCAGCCCCGGGACAGGGGTGTGGCAGCCCCAGCATTTT
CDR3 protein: CASSPGTGVWQPQHF

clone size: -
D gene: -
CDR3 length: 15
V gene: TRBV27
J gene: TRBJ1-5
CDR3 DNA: TGTGCCGGCATTCCCTGGGGGCTGTTAAATCAGCCCCAGCATTTT
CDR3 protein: CAGIPWGLLNQPQHF

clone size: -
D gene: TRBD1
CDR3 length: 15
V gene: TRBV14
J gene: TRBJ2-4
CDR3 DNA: TGTGCCAGCAGCCTCTTTGGGACAGGGGAAAACATTCAGTACTTC
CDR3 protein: CASSLFGTGENIQYF

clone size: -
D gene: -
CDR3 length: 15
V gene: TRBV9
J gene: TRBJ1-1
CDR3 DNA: TGTGCCAGCAGCGTAAGAGAAGTGGCGGACACTGAAGCTTTCTTT
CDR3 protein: CASSVREVADTEAFF

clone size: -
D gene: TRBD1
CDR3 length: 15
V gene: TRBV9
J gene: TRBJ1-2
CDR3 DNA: TGTGCCAGCAGCCCCGGGACAGCCCCTAACTATGGCTACACCTTC
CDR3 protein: CASSPGTAPNYGYTF

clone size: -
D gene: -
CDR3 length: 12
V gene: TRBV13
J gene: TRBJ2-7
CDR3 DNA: TGTGCCAGCAGCTTAGCTGCAGTTGAGCAGTACTTC
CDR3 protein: CASSLAAVEQYF

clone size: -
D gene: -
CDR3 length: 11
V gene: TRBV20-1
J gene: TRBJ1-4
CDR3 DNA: TGCAGTGCCCGCTCCGAGACGGGGCTGTTTTTT
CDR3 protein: CSARSETGLFF

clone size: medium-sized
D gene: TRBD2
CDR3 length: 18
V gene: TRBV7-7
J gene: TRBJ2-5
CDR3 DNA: TGTGCTAGCAGCTTAGCGTATGGTAGCGGGGGGCCCACAGAGACCCAGTACTTC
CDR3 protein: CASSLAYGSGGPTETQYF

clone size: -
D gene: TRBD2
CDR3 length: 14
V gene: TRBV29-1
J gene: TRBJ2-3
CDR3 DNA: TGCAGCGTGACTAGCGGGGGTCCCACAGATACGCAGTATTTT
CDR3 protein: CSVTSGGPTDTQYF

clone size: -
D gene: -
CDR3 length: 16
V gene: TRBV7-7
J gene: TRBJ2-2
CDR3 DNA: TGTGCCAGCAGCAGCCGTCAGGGGAGGGACACCGGGGAGCTGTTTTTT
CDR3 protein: CASSSRQGRDTGELFF

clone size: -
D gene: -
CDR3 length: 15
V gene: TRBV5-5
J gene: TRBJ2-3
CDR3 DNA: TGTGCCAGCAGCATCGACAGGCTTGACAGAGATACGCAGTATTTT
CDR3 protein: CASSIDRLDRDTQYF

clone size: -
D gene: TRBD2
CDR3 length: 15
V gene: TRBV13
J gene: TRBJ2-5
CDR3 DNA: TGTGCCAGCAGCTTCAGGACTAGAGCCCGGGAGACCCAGTACTTC
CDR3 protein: CASSFRTRARETQYF

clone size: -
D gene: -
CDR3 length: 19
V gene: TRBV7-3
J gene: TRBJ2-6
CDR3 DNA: TGTGCCAGCAGCCCGAGGGGGGGGCGAGGGCTCTCTGGGGCCAACGTCCTGACTTTC
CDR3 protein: CASSPRGGRGLSGANVLTF

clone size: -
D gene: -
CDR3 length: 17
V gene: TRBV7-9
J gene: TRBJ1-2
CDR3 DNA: TGTGCCAGCAGCTTAGAGCACAGGCCAGGAGGGAGTGACGGCTACACCTTC
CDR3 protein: CASSLEHRPGGSDGYTF

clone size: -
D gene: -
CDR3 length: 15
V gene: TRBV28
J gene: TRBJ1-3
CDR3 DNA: TGTGCCAGCAGACGGGGACACCGCTCTGGAAACACCATATATTTT
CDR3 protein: CASRRGHRSGNTIYF

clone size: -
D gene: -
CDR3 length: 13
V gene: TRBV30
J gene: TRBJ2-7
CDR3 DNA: TGTGCCTGGATGCAGGCCGGGGAAGTGGGGCAGTACTTC
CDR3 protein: CAWMQAGEVGQYF

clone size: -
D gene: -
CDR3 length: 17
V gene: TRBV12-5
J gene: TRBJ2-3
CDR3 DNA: TGTGCTAGTGGTTTGGCCCTAAGGGACACCGGCACAGATACGCAGTATTTT
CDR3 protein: CASGLALRDTGTDTQYF

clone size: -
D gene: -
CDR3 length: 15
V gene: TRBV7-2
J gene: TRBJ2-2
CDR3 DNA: TGTGCCAGCAGCGGGCGGGATACCGGCACCGGGGAGCTGTTTTTT
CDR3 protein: CASSGRDTGTGELFF

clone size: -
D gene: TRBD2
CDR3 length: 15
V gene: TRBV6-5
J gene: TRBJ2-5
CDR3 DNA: TGTGCCAGCAGTCTAAGGACTAGCGGGGTAGAGACCCAGTACTTC
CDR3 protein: CASSLRTSGVETQYF

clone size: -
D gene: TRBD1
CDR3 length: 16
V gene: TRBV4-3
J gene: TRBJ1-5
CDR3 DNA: TGCGCCAGCAGCCAAGATTATCAACAGGGGAGTCAGCCCCAGCATTTT
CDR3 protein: CASSQDYQQGSQPQHF

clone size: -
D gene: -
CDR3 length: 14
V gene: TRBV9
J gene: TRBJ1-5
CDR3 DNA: TGTGCCAGCAGTGCAGGCTATAGCAATCAGCCCCAGCATTTT
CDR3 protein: CASSAGYSNQPQHF

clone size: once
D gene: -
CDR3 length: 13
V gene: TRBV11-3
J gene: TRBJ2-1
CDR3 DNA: TGTGCCAGCAGCTTAGATTTCAACAATGAGCAGTTCTTC
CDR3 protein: CASSLDFNNEQFF

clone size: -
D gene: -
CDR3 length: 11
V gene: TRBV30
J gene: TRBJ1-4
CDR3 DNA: TGTGCGAGCGGCAGGAGTGAAAAACTGTTTTTT
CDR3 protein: CASGRSEKLFF

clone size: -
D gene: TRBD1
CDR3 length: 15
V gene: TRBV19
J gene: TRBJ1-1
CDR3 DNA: TGTGCCAGTAGTACCGGGACAGGATTACTGACTGAAGCTTTCTTT
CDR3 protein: CASSTGTGLLTEAFF

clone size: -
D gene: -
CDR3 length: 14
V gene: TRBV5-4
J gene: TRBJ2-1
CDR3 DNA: TGTGCCAGCAGCTTGAATCAGGGCTACAATGAGCAGTTCTTC
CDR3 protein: CASSLNQGYNEQFF

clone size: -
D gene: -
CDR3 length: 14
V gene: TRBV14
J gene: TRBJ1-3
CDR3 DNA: TGTGCCAGCAGCCAGAGAGGATCCGGAAACACCATATATTTT
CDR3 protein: CASSQRGSGNTIYF

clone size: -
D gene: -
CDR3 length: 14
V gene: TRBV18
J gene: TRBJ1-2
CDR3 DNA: TGTGCCAGCTCACCACCAAACGGGGAATATGGCTACACCTTC
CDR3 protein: CASSPPNGEYGYTF

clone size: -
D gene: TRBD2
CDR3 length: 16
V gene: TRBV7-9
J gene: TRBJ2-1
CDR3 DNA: TGTGCCAGCAGCTTACCAGCGGGGGGGCTCGGAGATGAGCAGTTCTTC
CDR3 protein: CASSLPAGGLGDEQFF